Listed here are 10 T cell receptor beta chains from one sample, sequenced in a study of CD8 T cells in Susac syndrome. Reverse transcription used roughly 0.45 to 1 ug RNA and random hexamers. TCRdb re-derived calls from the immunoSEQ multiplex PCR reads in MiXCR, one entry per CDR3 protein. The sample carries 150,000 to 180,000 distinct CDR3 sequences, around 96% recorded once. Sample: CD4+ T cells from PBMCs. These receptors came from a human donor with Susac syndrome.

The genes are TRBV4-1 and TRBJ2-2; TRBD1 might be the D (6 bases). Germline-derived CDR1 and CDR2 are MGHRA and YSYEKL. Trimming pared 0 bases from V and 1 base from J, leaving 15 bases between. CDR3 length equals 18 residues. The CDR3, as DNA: TGCGCCAGCAGCCAAGATCCCCACCCGACAGGGAACACCGGGGAGCTGTTTTTT. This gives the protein CASSQDPHPTGNTGELFF.

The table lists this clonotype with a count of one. The CDR3 DNA is TGTGCCAGCAGCCTCGGCCCGCCTGGGGCCAACGTCCTGACTTTC. Protein product: CASSLGPPGANVLTF. V and J are TRBV3-1 and TRBJ2-6, with D hard to call. V dropped 4 bases and J dropped 2 bases, with 9 bases sitting between them. CDR3 size: 15 residues. Germline V CDR1 and CDR2: LGHDT, YNNKEL (reference sequence).

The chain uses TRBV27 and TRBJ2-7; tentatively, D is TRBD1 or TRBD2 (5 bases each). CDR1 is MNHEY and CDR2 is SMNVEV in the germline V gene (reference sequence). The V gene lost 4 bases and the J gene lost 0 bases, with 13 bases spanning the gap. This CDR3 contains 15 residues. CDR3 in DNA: TGTGCCAGCAGTTATGACGGGACCGGCTCCTACGAGCAGTACTTC. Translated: CASSYDGTGSYEQYF.

The CDR3 is CASSLGTSGTAYGYTF. The DNA for the CDR3 is TGCGCCAGCAGCTTGGGCACCAGCGGGACAGCCTATGGCTACACCTTC. The chain carries TRBV5-1 and TRBJ1-2; 7 bases align to TRBD1. The CDR3 consists of 16 residues. Germline V lookup: CDR1 SGHRS, CDR2 YFSETQ. V lost 0 bases and J lost 4; bases outside the gene matches: 9.

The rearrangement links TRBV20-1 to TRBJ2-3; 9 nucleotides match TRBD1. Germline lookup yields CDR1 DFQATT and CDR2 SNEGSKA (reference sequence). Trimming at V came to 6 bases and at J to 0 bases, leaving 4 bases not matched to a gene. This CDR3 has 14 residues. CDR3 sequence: CSARDRASTDTQYF. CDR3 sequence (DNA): TGCAGTGCCCGGGACAGGGCTAGCACAGATACGCAGTATTTT.

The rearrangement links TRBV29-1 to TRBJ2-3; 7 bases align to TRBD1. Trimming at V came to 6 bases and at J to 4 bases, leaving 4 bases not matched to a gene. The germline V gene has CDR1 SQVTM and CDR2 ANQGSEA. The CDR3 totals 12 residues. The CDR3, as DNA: TGCAGCGTGGACAGGATATCAGATACGCAGTATTTT. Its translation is CSVDRISDTQYF.

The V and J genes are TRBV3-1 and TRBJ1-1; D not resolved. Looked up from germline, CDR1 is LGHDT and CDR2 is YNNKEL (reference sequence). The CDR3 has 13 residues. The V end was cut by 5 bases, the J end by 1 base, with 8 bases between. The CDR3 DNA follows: TGTGCCAGCAGCACGCTGGCGAACACTGAAGCTTTCTTT. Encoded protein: CASSTLANTEAFF.

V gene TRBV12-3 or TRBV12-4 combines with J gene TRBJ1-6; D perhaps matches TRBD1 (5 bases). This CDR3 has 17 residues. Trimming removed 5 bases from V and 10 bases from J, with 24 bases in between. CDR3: CASSPAGGKRRESPLHF. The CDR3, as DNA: TGTGCCAGCAGTCCAGCCGGGGGGAAACGACGGGAATCACCCCTCCACTTT.

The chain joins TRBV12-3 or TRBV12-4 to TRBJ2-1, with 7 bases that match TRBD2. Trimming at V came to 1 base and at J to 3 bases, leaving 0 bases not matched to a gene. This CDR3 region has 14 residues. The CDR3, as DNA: TGTGCCAGCAGTTTAGGCGGGGGCTACAATGAGCAGTTCTTC. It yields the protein CASSLGGGYNEQFF.

CDR3 sequence (DNA): TGTGCCAGCAGCCTTCGGGGGGCGCAAGCTTTCTTT. Residues: CASSLRGAQAFF. The V call is TRBV7-8, the J call TRBJ1-1, with D tentatively TRBD1 (6 bases). V dropped 5 bases and J dropped 9 bases, with 13 bases sitting between them. This CDR3 has 12 residues. Per germline, CDR1 SGHVS and CDR2 FQNEAQ. The full variable domain, its missing parts supplied by reference TRBV7-8 and TRBJ1-1, is GAGVSQSPRYKVAKRGQDVALRCDPISGHVSLFWYQQALGQGPEFLTYFQNEAQLDKSGLPSDRFFAERPEGSVSTLKIQRTQQEDSAVYLCASSLRGAQAFFGQGTRLTVV.